The sequence of this T cell receptor (beta chain) was determined in a study of OX40 agonist ivuxolimab in advanced cancers. About the research overall: The patients got ivuxolimab, which is an agonistic anti-OX40 (CD134) antibody. General study findings and limits: Part of the nonresponder group also had normalized T-cell clonal expansion that was low. It was not determined which antigens were specifically recognized by the peripheral T cells that had undergone clonal expansion.

CDR1 is SGHVS, CDR2 FQNEAQ, per germline. This CDR3 has 14 residues. Deletions cut 2 bases from V and 7 bases from J, with 14 bases between. Details on this clone: Its antigen is currently unknown.

The table came from immunoSEQ multiplex PCR; TCRdb's copy has only in-frame clones and leaves some out. There are 25,000 to 35,000 clones in the sample; 80% to 90% occur only once, and about 32% lies in the top ten. This material consisted of CD4+ or CD8+ T cells sorted from blood, taken in a trial of the OX40 agonist ivuxolimab. The clonotype originates from an adult with an advanced solid tumor such as melanoma, head and neck, liver or kidney cancer. The chain has TRBV7-8 and TRBJ1-2, with TRBD1 as a possible D gene (6 bases). This chain's CDR3 is CASSLKGGRVGYTF. CDR3 nucleotide sequence: TGTGCCAGCAGCTTAAAGGGGGGCAGGGTTGGCTACACCTTC.